The following is a T cell receptor (beta chain) sequence with its context. This sample stems from a study of blood T cell repertoires in COVID-19. Using immunoSEQ multiplex PCR, the repertoire was profiled, and TCRdb retains in-frame clones only, with some absent. The data contain about 34,000 clones, roughly 91% of them seen just once; the ten biggest clones take up about 12%. Sequenced: peripheral blood. This TCR was sampled from a man in his 70s with active COVID-19.

The CDR3 sequence is CASSVTGQGGSYEQYF. The DNA for the CDR3 is TGTGCCAGCAGCGTAACAGGACAGGGGGGCTCCTACGAGCAGTACTTC. V usage is TRBV9 and J usage is TRBJ2-7, with 10 bases lining up with TRBD1. This CDR3 is built from 16 residues. Trimming removed 1 base from V and 0 bases from J; junction bases left unmatched: 4. Germline V gene lookup returns CDR1 SGDLS and CDR2 YYNGEE. Full variable domain (missing parts from reference TRBV9 and TRBJ2-7): DSGVTQTPKHLITATGQRVTLRCSPRSGDLSVYWYQQSLDQGLQFLIQYYNGEERAKGNILERFSAQQFPDLHSELNLSSLELGDSALYFCASSVTGQGGSYEQYFGPGTRLTVT.